This T cell receptor beta chain was captured in a study of T cell changes during pregnancy in multiple sclerosis. The assay was immunoSEQ multiplex PCR, and TCRdb's table has in-frame clones only and misses some. Among over 35,000 clones listed, more than 85% were seen once. Germline CDR1 is MNHEY and CDR2 is SMNVEV (reference sequence). V dropped 5 bases and J dropped 0 bases, with 13 bases sitting between them. The CDR3 loop spans 16 amino acids. This TCR came from a female donor with multiple sclerosis, enrolled in a pregnancy study. Sequencing used CD8+ T cells from peripheral blood mononuclear cells, obtained before pregnancy. This chain connects TRBV27 to TRBJ1-4, with no clear D. The CDR3 reads CASSLREGPTNEKLFF. As DNA, the CDR3 is TGTGCCAGCAGTCTCCGGGAGGGTCCAACTAATGAAAAACTGTTTTTT.